Shown below are 9 T cell receptor beta chains from a single sample sequenced in a study of cytotoxic CD8 clonotypes in ibrutinib-treated CLL. TCRdb's copy holds only in-frame clones and misses some; the assay was immunoSEQ multiplex PCR. The top ten hold 6% to 6.5% of the sample, which has fewer than 400,000 clones, about 64% seen once. Sequences were derived from PBMCs, sampled after 36 months of ibrutinib treatment. The source of these receptors is a human donor with chronic lymphocytic leukemia.

In its sample, this clone was seen a few times. The chain links TRBV5-1 to TRBJ1-3; tentatively, D is TRBD1 (5 bases). The CDR3 sequence is 13 residues long. V shed 4 bases and J shed 8 bases, with 13 bases lying between them. The germline gives CDR1 SGHRS, CDR2 YFSETQ. The CDR3 reads CASSAQGTDTIYF. The CDR3 bases are TGCGCCAGCAGCGCCCAGGGTACCGACACCATATATTTT.

The V call is TRBV7-9, the J call TRBJ2-5; the D gene could be TRBD1 or TRBD2 (6 bases each). Trimming stripped 4 bases from V and 4 bases from J, with 16 bases between. This CDR3 comprises 15 residues. Germline assignment: CDR1 SEHNR and CDR2 FQNEAQ (reference sequence). CDR3 residues: CASSSPGAGRETQYF. For the CDR3, the DNA is TGTGCCAGCAGCTCTCCGGGGGCAGGGCGAGAGACCCAGTACTTC. Variable domain in full (rest from reference TRBV7-9 and TRBJ2-5): DTGVSQNPRHKITKRGQNVTFRCDPISEHNRLYWYRQTLGQGPEFLTYFQNEAQLEKSRLLSDRFSAERPKGSFSTLEIQRTEQGDSAMYLCASSSPGAGRETQYFGPGTRLLVL.

To note about this clone: The sample holds other DNA sequences that translate to the same CDR3. The V gene is TRBV11-3, the J gene TRBJ2-7; D is ambiguous. The germline V gene has CDR1 SGHNT and CDR2 YENEEA. The CDR3 sequence is 14 residues long. The V end was cut by 1 base, the J end by 0 bases, with 7 bases between. The CDR3 bases are TGTGCCAGCAGCTTAGGTGGCAGCTCCTACGAGCAGTACTTC. Amino acids: CASSLGGSSYEQYF.

V gene TRBV27 combines with J gene TRBJ1-6; D unresolved. Looked up from germline, CDR1 is MNHEY and CDR2 is SMNVEV (reference sequence). Trimming pared 5 bases from V and 10 bases from J, leaving 12 bases between. This CDR3 spans 13 amino acids. The CDR3 region has the DNA TGTGCCAGCAGTCTCTGGGGTGGATCACCCCTCCACTTT. This sequence encodes CASSLWGGSPLHF.

The chain uses TRBV4-1 and TRBJ2-2, with D unclear. V was cut by 6 bases and J by 5 bases, with 13 bases left in between. Germline V lookup: CDR1 MGHRA, CDR2 YSYEKL. This CDR3 is 14 amino acids long. In DNA, the CDR3 is TGCGCCAGCAGGGGGATGACCGTAACCGGGGAGCTGTTTTTT. Amino acids: CASRGMTVTGELFF.

The chain is built from TRBV11-2 and TRBJ2-7, with D possibly TRBD2 on 5 matching bases. Germline lookup yields CDR1 SGHAT and CDR2 FQNNGV. This CDR3 is 14 amino acids long. V shed 1 base and J shed 2 bases, with 9 bases lying between them. Here the CDR3 reads CASSLARGTYEQYF. CDR3 in DNA: TGTGCCAGCAGCTTAGCTCGGGGTACCTACGAGCAGTACTTC.

This clone has a handful of counts. The rearrangement links TRBV9 to TRBJ2-1; the D is unclear. The CDR3 runs 14 residues. Germline CDR1 is SGDLS and CDR2 is YYNGEE. The ends were cut back, 1 base at V and 3 bases at J, with 8 bases in the middle. The DNA of the CDR3 is TGTGCCAGCAGCGTATCGTGGGGCTACAATGAGCAGTTCTTC. Residues: CASSVSWGYNEQFF.

This chain links TRBV11-3 with TRBJ1-3; unclear D gene. The CDR3 is 13 residues long. CDR1 is SGHNT and CDR2 is YENEEA in the germline V gene. V shed 5 bases and J shed 2 bases, with 7 bases lying between them. The CDR3 sequence: CASSPSAGNTIYF. The CDR3 region has the DNA TGTGCCAGCAGCCCGTCAGCTGGAAACACCATATATTTT. Supplemented by reference TRBV11-3 and TRBJ1-3, the full variable domain reads EAGVVQSPRYKIIEKKQPVAFWCNPISGHNTLYWYLQNLGQGPELLIRYENEEAVDDSQLPKDRFSAERLKGVDSTLKIQPAELGDSAVYLCASSPSAGNTIYFGEGSWLTVV.

The chain joins TRBV2 to TRBJ2-3, with D unclear. The germline CDR1 and CDR2 sequences are SNHLY and FYNNEI. The CDR3 contains 15 residues. V was clipped by 5 bases and J by 0 bases, with 12 bases between them. The CDR3 coding sequence is TGTGCCAGCAGTACGGACGCTGCTAGCACAGATACGCAGTATTTT. This encodes CASSTDAASTDTQYF.